What follows describes a single T cell receptor beta chain. The CDR3 has 11 amino acids. Per the germline V gene, CDR1 is SNHLY and CDR2 is FYNNEI. Trimming shortened V by 8 bases and J by 1 base, and 6 bases separated the two germline ends. The data stem from a study of shared clonotypes between healthy human individuals. About the study: Donors were a couple of women and a few men aged 18 to 49. The plates for each donor numbered three CD4 naive, three CD4 memory, two CD8 naive and one CD8 memory.

Replicate PCRs from sorted subsets contained around 200 ng DNA, which is around 30,000 T cell genomes. Some clones are missing from TCRdb's copy, which holds only in-frame ones; the method was immunoSEQ multiplex PCR. Seen here are about 1,500,000 clones, around 97% observed once, and the top ten hold roughly 1.2%. A split of CD4+ cells into CD45RA+ naive and CD45RA-negative memory subsets was performed. Source material: naive CD4+ T cells sorted from blood. Documented subset: CD45RA+ positively selected. This receptor was obtained from a man under 40 in good health. The chain has TRBV2 and TRBJ2-7, with D hard to call. As DNA, the CDR3 is TGTGCCAGCCTTACGTCCTACGAGCAGTACTTC. Its protein is CASLTSYEQYF. Supplemented by reference TRBV2 and TRBJ2-7, the full variable domain reads EPEVTQTPSHQVTQMGQEVILRCVPISNHLYFYWYRQILGQKVEFLVSFYNNEISEKSEIFDDQFSVERPDGSNFTLKIRSTKLEDSAMYFCASLTSYEQYFGPGTRLTVT.